Following are 24 T cell receptor beta chains from one sample sequenced in a study of T cells in Graves' hyperthyroidism and ophthalmopathy. RNA transcripts yielded amplified TCR beta CDR3 regions. First-round RT-PCR of the TCR CDR3 relied on the HTBI primer set. TCRdb processed the multiplex PCR reads anew with MiXCR; each CDR3 protein has one entry. The table includes some 800,000 distinct CDR3 sequences, around 38% detected once. The sequenced sample was blood. All receptors come from a man aged 18-30 years with Graves' hyperthyroidism.

The chain joins TRBV7-2 to TRBJ1-5, with D unclear. Germline V CDR1 and CDR2: SGHTA, FQGNSA. This CDR3 contains 13 residues. With 5 bases removed from V and 3 bases from J, the gap between germline ends came to 8 bases. The chain's CDR3 is CASSLVHNQPQHF. DNA of the CDR3: TGTGCCAGCAGCCTAGTTCACAATCAGCCCCAGCATTTT.

This clonotype was counted a few times. The rearrangement uses TRBV5-5 and TRBJ2-6; unclear D gene. CDR3 length: 14 residues. Germline values: CDR1 SGHKS, CDR2 YYEKEE (reference sequence). V gave up 0 bases and J gave up 7 bases, with 8 bases separating them. The CDR3 DNA reads TGTGCCAGCAGCTTGGCGTCGACAGCCAACGTCCTGACTTTC. Protein: CASSLASTANVLTF.

As for this clonotype: This may arise from a read error, as a much more abundant clone is one base away. The genes are TRBV10-3 and TRBJ2-2; TRBD1 matches 9 bases. CDR1 and CDR2 (germline): ENHRY, SYGVKD. The CDR3 sequence is 15 residues long. Germline trimming cut 7 bases from V and 6 bases from J; bases unmatched to any gene: 9. The CDR3 DNA is TGTGCCATCACCTCACGGACAGGGGACTCCGGGGAGCTGTTTTTT. Residues: CAITSRTGDSGELFF.

Only a few counts were recorded for this clonotype. The chain carries TRBV2 and TRBJ1-1, with 8 bases fitting TRBD1. CDR1 and CDR2 from the germline V gene are SNHLY and FYNNEI. This CDR3 is built from 16 residues. V lost 4 bases to trimming and J lost 1 base; unmatched junction nucleotides: 8. In DNA, the CDR3 is TGTGCCAGCAGTGGGACCTCCGGGACAGGGAACACTGAAGCTTTCTTT. This sequence encodes CASSGTSGTGNTEAFF.

The rearrangement links TRBV7-6 to TRBJ2-2; 8 bases fit TRBD2. CDR1 SGHVS and CDR2 FNYEAQ come from the germline V gene. This CDR3 spans 15 amino acids. J lost 0 bases, V lost 3 bases, and 0 bases had no gene match. The CDR3 loop is CASSFGGANTGELFF. The CDR3 DNA follows: TGTGCCAGCAGCTTCGGGGGGGCGAACACCGGGGAGCTGTTTTTT.

The chain employs TRBV6-5 and TRBJ2-7; the D gene is possibly TRBD1 (6 bases). Germline CDR1 and CDR2: MNHEY and SVGAGI. V was cut by 6 bases and J by 4 bases, with 10 bases left in between. The CDR3 runs to 12 residues. CDR3 DNA sequence: TGTGCCAGCAGACTACAGGGTTACGAGCAGTACTTC. Amino acid sequence: CASRLQGYEQYF.

For this clonotype: Relative to the germline gene, one junction end is altered; a read error may explain this. The chain has TRBV15 and TRBJ2-7; 8 nucleotides align to TRBD2. The germline V gene encodes CDR1 LNHNV and CDR2 YYDKDF (reference sequence). CDR3 length: 16 amino acids. CDR3 in amino acids: CAASSARPAGAVEQYF. For the CDR3, the DNA is TGTGCCGCCAGCAGCGCGCGCCCAGCGGGAGCTGTCGAGCAGTACTTC.

In its sample, this clonotype was seen many times. The chain employs TRBV29-1 and TRBJ2-2, with D possibly TRBD1 on 5 matching bases. Trimming left V 7 bases short and J 8 bases short, with 11 bases between. The CDR3 is 11 amino acids. Germline CDR1 SQVTM, CDR2 ANQGSEA. The CDR3 DNA is TGCAGCGCCTCAAGGGGTGGGGAGCTGTTTTTT. Its translation is CSASRGGELFF.

This chain connects TRBV24-1 to TRBJ2-1; a weak D match, TRBD2 (5 bases). Germline loops: CDR1 KGHDR, CDR2 SFDVKD. V was trimmed by 5 bases and J by 9 bases, leaving 13 bases between them. This CDR3 comprises 13 residues. The CDR3 nucleotides read TGTGCCACCAGTGTGGAGGCTAGCACTGAGCAGTTCTTC. Amino acid sequence: CATSVEASTEQFF.

This clonotype was counted only a few times. The chain carries TRBV6-2 or TRBV6-3 and TRBJ1-4; TRBD1 is a possible D gene (6 bases). V lost 6 bases, J lost 6 bases, and 11 bases lay in between. Per germline, CDR1 MNHEY and CDR2 SVGEGT. The CDR3 is 13 amino acids. The CDR3 loop is CASRGGGDEKLFF. The DNA for the CDR3 is TGTGCCAGCAGAGGAGGGGGTGATGAAAAACTGTTTTTT.

This chain joins TRBV20-1 and TRBJ1-4, with D tentatively TRBD1 (6 bases). Germline V gene data show CDR1 as DFQATT and CDR2 as SNEGSKA (reference sequence). The CDR3 runs 14 residues. V was trimmed by 6 bases and J by 7 bases, leaving 18 bases between them. The CDR3 nucleotides are TGCAGTGCCGTCGGGGCAGGGGACACTGAAAAACTGTTTTTT. Translation gives CSAVGAGDTEKLFF.

The chain joins TRBV5-1 to TRBJ2-7; TRBD1 matches at 7 bases. J lost 5 bases, V lost 2 bases, and 4 bases had no gene match. The CDR3 runs 13 residues. Germline V lookup: CDR1 SGHRS, CDR2 YFSETQ. The CDR3 DNA is TGCGCCAGCAGCTTCGGGACAGCCAACGAGCAGTACTTC. It encodes CASSFGTANEQYF.

This rearrangement joins TRBV29-1 to TRBJ1-5, with unresolved D. Per the germline V gene, CDR1 is SQVTM and CDR2 is ANQGSEA. Between the trimmed V and J ends, which lost 6 bases and 0 bases, there was a span of 12 bases. This CDR3 is 14 amino acids long. CDR3 sequence: CSVESSYSNQPQHF. CDR3 coding DNA: TGCAGCGTGGAGAGCTCATATAGCAATCAGCCCCAGCATTTT.

The gene calls are TRBV7-1 and TRBJ2-2, with 9 bases aligning to TRBD1. TRBV7-1 is an ORF, and what it does is uncertain. The CDR3 is 17 amino acids. Trimming cost V 3 bases and J 6 bases; bases outside gene matches: 11. This CDR3 is CASSSDPDRGMAGELFF. The CDR3 DNA follows: TGTGCCAGCAGCTCCGACCCAGACAGGGGGATGGCCGGGGAGCTGTTTTTT.

The genes are TRBV6-8 and TRBJ2-7; D possibly corresponds to TRBD2 (6 bases). The CDR3 loop spans 13 amino acids. Trimming shortened V by 6 bases and J by 6 bases, and 15 bases separated the two germline ends. Germline V gene sequence: CDR1 MNHGY, CDR2 SAAAGT. This CDR3 is CASRIRAGREQYF. In nucleotides, the CDR3 is TGTGCCAGCAGGATCAGGGCGGGGCGCGAGCAGTACTTC.

This clonotype was seen a single time. The chain uses TRBV19 and TRBJ1-2; 7 bases are a match to TRBD1. In germline, CDR1 is LNHDA, CDR2 SQIVND (reference sequence). The CDR3 is 11 residues long. Losses at the gene ends were 10 bases for V and 8 bases for J; bases not matched to a gene: 7. CDR3 region: CATNDRAGYTF. The DNA for the CDR3 is TGTGCCACCAATGACAGGGCCGGCTACACCTTC.

This clonotype appeared a single time. The chain joins TRBV10-3 to TRBJ2-5; TRBD1 aligns across 9 bases. Losses at the gene ends were 6 bases for V and 4 bases for J; bases not matched to a gene: 3. Germline CDR1 is ENHRY and CDR2 is SYGVKD. The CDR3 has 13 amino acids. CDR3 in DNA: TGTGCCATCAGGGGGACAGGGCTAGAGACCCAGTACTTC. Its translation: CAIRGTGLETQYF.

This clonotype was detected many times. The gene calls are TRBV20-1 and TRBJ1-4; D not certain. The V and J ends lost 2 bases and 4 bases respectively, with 11 bases between them. Germline V lookup: CDR1 DFQATT, CDR2 SNEGSKA (reference sequence). The CDR3 has 14 residues. CDR3 bases: TGCAGTGCTAGAACGGAGGGCATTAATGAAAAACTGTTTTTT. Translating gives CSARTEGINEKLFF.

This clonotype appeared a few times. The rearrangement joins TRBV6-5 to TRBJ2-7; D is possibly TRBD2 (6 bases). The germline V gene encodes CDR1 MNHEY and CDR2 SVGAGI. This CDR3 contains 12 residues. Trimming removed 3 bases from V and 6 bases from J, with 9 bases in between. CDR3 loop: CASSYGGAEQYF. The CDR3 DNA reads TGTGCCAGCAGTTATGGAGGGGCCGAGCAGTACTTC.

This clonotype was counted between two and nine times. The CDR3 coding sequence is TGCGCCAGCAGCCTGACGGGACAGACTTCGGGCTACACCTTC. Protein: CASSLTGQTSGYTF. This sequence joins TRBV4-1 and TRBJ1-2; 7 bases agree with TRBD1. From germline, CDR1 is MGHRA and CDR2 YSYEKL. The CDR3 loop spans 14 amino acids. The J segment lost 8 bases and the V segment lost 4 bases, leaving 10 bases of the junction unmatched.

V is TRBV20-1 and J is TRBJ1-1; D is perhaps TRBD1 (5 bases). CDR1 and CDR2 (germline): DFQATT, SNEGSKA (reference sequence). The CDR3 runs to 14 residues. V was pared by 6 bases and J by 1 base, with 15 bases between. CDR3 DNA: TGCAGTGCCCAAGGGGAATTATGGAACACTGAAGCTTTCTTT. Protein product: CSAQGELWNTEAFF.

About this clonotype itself: A much larger clone lies one base from this, so it may be a read error. The V call is TRBV29-1, the J call TRBJ1-1, with 9 bases aligning to TRBD1. The ends lost 7 bases at V and 5 bases at J; junction bases unmatched: 8. Germline assignment: CDR1 SQVTM and CDR2 ANQGSEA. The CDR3 sequence is 13 residues long. The CDR3 bases are TGCAGCGCCGCGGACAGGGGATGGACTGAAGCTTTCTTT. It yields the protein CSAADRGWTEAFF.

V gene TRBV18 combines with J gene TRBJ1-1; no reliable D call. From germline, CDR1 is KGHSH and CDR2 LQKENI. The V and J ends lost 6 bases and 0 bases respectively, with 11 bases between them. CDR3 length equals 14 residues. The CDR3 here is CASSITEVNTEAFF. The DNA of the CDR3 is TGTGCCAGCTCGATCACCGAAGTGAACACTGAAGCTTTCTTT.

This sequence joins TRBV19 and TRBJ1-4; the match to TRBD1 covers 7 bases. In germline, CDR1 is LNHDA, CDR2 SQIVND (reference sequence). V was clipped by 10 bases and J by 5 bases; unmatched bases: 10. The CDR3 totals 14 residues. The CDR3 region has the DNA TGTGCCACCGGGAGGGACAGAGTGAATGAAAAACTGTTTTTT. As protein: CATGRDRVNEKLFF.